This TCR beta chain was sequenced for a study of PD-1 blockade in classical Hodgkin lymphoma. In the case of this clone: The antigen is unknown.

Clones were sequenced by immunoSEQ multiplex PCR, and TCRdb holds only the in-frame ones, with some missing. This table has roughly 61,000 clones, 85% to 95% appearing once. Whole-study findings and limits: Complete responders matched newly diagnosed patients in baseline diversity. Baseline TCR diversity was reportedly lower in newly diagnosed patients than in healthy donors. It was reported as lower still in relapsed/refractory patients.

The patients all showed relapse after autologous stem cell transplantation, while their brentuximab vedotin exposure varied. The study recorded best responses of complete response, partial response or progressive disease. The clonotype comes from a human donor with classical Hodgkin lymphoma. Sequencing was performed on peripheral blood mononuclear cells (PBMCs), taken before the second cycle of nivolumab.

In DNA form, the CDR3 reads TGCGCCAGCAGCTTGGGCCCCGGCGGCTATGGCTACACCTTC. Encoded protein: CASSLGPGGYGYTF. This rearrangement joins TRBV5-1 to TRBJ1-2; D gene ambiguous. The CDR3 has 14 amino acids. Per germline, CDR1 SGHRS and CDR2 YFSETQ. Trimming removed 0 bases at V and 4 bases at J, with 10 bases between.